Following are 15 T cell receptor beta chains from one sample sequenced in a study of early T cells in non-severe SARS-CoV-2 infection. One entry per CDR3 protein, called by TCRdb with MiXCR from the 5' RACE reads. The sample records 90,000 to 130,000 distinct CDR3 sequences, about 12% being singletons. The sequences come from whole blood, collected at baseline. These receptors all come from an adult who was a healthcare worker with PCR-confirmed SARS-CoV-2 infection or an uninfected control (not recorded which).

The chain carries TRBV20-1 and TRBJ2-5, with D possibly being TRBD2 (6 bases). With 5 bases removed from V and 6 bases from J, the gap between germline ends came to 13 bases. CDR1 DFQATT and CDR2 SNEGSKA come from the germline V gene (reference sequence). CDR3 length: 12 residues. CDR3 sequence: CSAGGIDKTQYF. In DNA form, the CDR3 reads TGCAGTGCTGGCGGGATAGATAAGACCCAGTACTTC.

In this sample, this clonotype turned up many times. The V and J genes are TRBV7-3 and TRBJ2-5; tentatively, D is TRBD1 (6 bases). Trimming removed 1 base at V and 4 bases at J, with 7 bases between. This CDR3 region has 13 residues. From germline, CDR1 is SGHTA and CDR2 FQGTGA. The CDR3 DNA reads as TGTGCCAGCAGCTTAAGCAGGGGAGAGACCCAGTACTTC. Translated, it gives CASSLSRGETQYF.

This sequence joins TRBV5-4 and TRBJ2-5; D is unclear. The V end lost 4 bases, the J end lost 1 base, and 11 bases lay between the germline ends. Per germline, CDR1 SGHNT and CDR2 YYREEE (reference sequence). The CDR3 is 14 amino acids. The DNA of the CDR3 is TGTGCCAGCAGCGAAGGACGGATCCAAGAGACCCAGTACTTC. Translation gives CASSEGRIQETQYF.

This clonotype was counted many times. The chain links TRBV11-2 to TRBJ2-3; weak D call: TRBD2 (6 bases). This CDR3 contains 17 residues. Trimming stripped 5 bases from V and 2 bases from J, with 20 bases between. CDR1 and CDR2 (germline): SGHAT, FQNNGV. The CDR3 DNA follows: TGTGCCAGCAGCCACGTCCTGACTAGAAACTCCACAGATACGCAGTATTTT. Residues: CASSHVLTRNSTDTQYF.

V usage is TRBV28 and J usage is TRBJ1-5, with no clear D. Looked up from germline, CDR1 is MDHEN and CDR2 is SYDVKM. V lost 6 bases and J 5 bases, leaving 14 bases between the germline ends. The CDR3 consists of 14 residues. CDR3 in amino acids: CASRWTGRDQPQHF. In DNA, the CDR3 is TGTGCCAGCAGGTGGACCGGGCGGGATCAGCCCCAGCATTTT.

This clonotype was seen many times. This chain links TRBV5-4 with TRBJ1-1; 10 bases agree with TRBD1. The CDR3 totals 15 residues. Germline CDR1 reads SGHNT; CDR2 reads YYREEE (reference sequence). Trimming removed 0 bases from V and 7 bases from J; junction bases left unmatched: 6. The CDR3 protein is CASSLVGQGIYEAFF. CDR3 bases: TGTGCCAGCAGCTTGGTGGGACAGGGGATTTATGAAGCTTTCTTT.

In its sample, this clonotype was seen a few times. The CDR3 DNA is TGTGCCAGCAGCCAGCTGGACTTTAGCGAGCAGTACTTC. Translated, it gives CASSQLDFSEQYF. The rearrangement links TRBV4-2 to TRBJ2-7, with D perhaps TRBD2 (5 bases). V lost 3 bases to trimming and J lost 6 bases, with 12 bases between them. CDR1 and CDR2 from the germline V gene are LGHNA and YNFKEQ. The CDR3 sequence is 13 residues long.

The chain joins TRBV28 to TRBJ2-7; D remains unclear. This CDR3 region has 10 residues. CDR1 is MDHEN and CDR2 is SYDVKM in the germline V gene. V was shortened by 8 bases and J by 4 bases, with 6 bases between the two germline ends. The CDR3 DNA is TGTGCCAGCCGAGGTTACGAGCAGTACTTC. Translated, it gives CASRGYEQYF. Full variable domain (missing parts from reference TRBV28 and TRBJ2-7): DVKVTQSSRYLVKRTGEKVFLECVQDMDHENMFWYRQDPGLGLRLIYFSYDVKMKEKGDIPEGYSVSREKKERFSLILESASTNQTSMYLCASRGYEQYFGPGTRLTVT.

V gene TRBV20-1 combines with J gene TRBJ2-7, with 8 bases matching TRBD2. The length of the CDR3 is 12 residues. Germline values: CDR1 DFQATT, CDR2 SNEGSKA (reference sequence). The trim removed 3 bases at V and 2 bases at J, leaving 0 bases unmatched. CDR3 sequence reads: CSASSGTYEQYF. DNA of the CDR3: TGCAGTGCTAGTAGCGGGACCTACGAGCAGTACTTC.

J is TRBJ2-7 and V is TRBV20-1; TRBD2 aligns across 7 bases. Trimming cost V 1 base and J 3 bases; bases outside gene matches: 3. Germline CDR1 DFQATT, CDR2 SNEGSKA (reference sequence). The CDR3 has 13 residues. CDR3 region: CSARAGGLYEQYF. The DNA of the CDR3 is TGCAGTGCTAGAGCGGGGGGTCTCTACGAGCAGTACTTC.

This clonotype occurred a few times. The gene calls are TRBV11-2 and TRBJ1-4; D is possibly TRBD1 (5 bases). The germline CDR1 and CDR2 sequences are SGHAT and FQNNGV. This CDR3 comprises 15 residues. Trimming shortened V by 2 bases and J by 6 bases, and 13 bases separated the two germline ends. The CDR3 DNA reads as TGTGCCAGCAGCTTATATCGCAGGGCGTATGAAAAACTGTTTTTT. It translates to CASSLYRRAYEKLFF. The full variable domain, rest sourced from reference TRBV11-2 and TRBJ1-4, is EAGVAQSPRYKIIEKRQSVAFWCNPISGHATLYWYQQILGQGPKLLIQFQNNGVVDDSQLPKDRFSAERLKGVDSTLKIQPAKLEDSAVYLCASSLYRRAYEKLFFGSGTQLSVL.

In this sample, this clonotype turned up a few times. The chain recombines TRBV6-2 or TRBV6-3 with TRBJ1-1, with a tentative D call TRBD1 (6 bases). The CDR3 sequence is 16 residues long. Per germline, CDR1 MNHEY and CDR2 SVGEGT. Trimming pared 1 base from V and 0 bases from J, leaving 12 bases between. CDR3 in amino acids: CASSYFRTAMNTEAFF. CDR3 bases: TGTGCCAGCAGTTACTTCCGGACAGCTATGAACACTGAAGCTTTCTTT.

Turning to this clonotype: One end of the junction varies from germline; a read error may be responsible. The J gene is TRBJ2-1, the V gene TRBV30; D unclear. Germline V gene data show CDR1 as GTSNPN and CDR2 as SVGIG (reference sequence). This CDR3 comprises 12 residues. The CDR3 loop is CARSVLSGEQFF. CDR3 coding DNA: TGTGCCCGGAGTGTCCTCTCTGGTGAGCAGTTCTTC.

This rearrangement joins TRBV2 to TRBJ2-2; the D is unclear. This CDR3 contains 14 residues. In germline, CDR1 is SNHLY, CDR2 FYNNEI. V was shortened by 4 bases and J by 0 bases, with 6 bases between the two germline ends. The CDR3 sequence: CASSVSTNTGELFF. The CDR3 DNA reads TGTGCCAGCAGTGTAAGCACGAACACCGGGGAGCTGTTTTTT.

This sequence joins TRBV6-5 and TRBJ1-3, with 8 positions matching TRBD1. V was pared by 6 bases and J by 0 bases, with 16 bases of the junction left unmatched. CDR1 is MNHEY, CDR2 SVGAGI, per germline. The CDR3 covers 19 residues. CDR3 coding DNA: TGTGCCAGCAGCACCGTCACGTTCCAGGGGGCGTCCTCTGGAAACACCATATATTTT. This gives the protein CASSTVTFQGASSGNTIYF.